The 6 T cell receptor beta chains reported below all come from one sample, sequenced in a study of T cell responses to AZD1222 COVID-19 vaccine. Clones were read by immunoSEQ multiplex PCR, and TCRdb kept only the in-frame ones, dropping some. The sample shows 130,000 or so clones, 80% to 90% of them seen only once. The material sequenced was peripheral blood, taken on day 0 of AZD1222 vaccination. The receptors come from an adult in good health.

The rearrangement uses TRBV18 and TRBJ1-1; D is unclear. Trimming took off 0 bases at V and 0 bases at J, with 11 bases between the two ends. This CDR3 has 16 amino acids. The germline V gene encodes CDR1 KGHSH and CDR2 LQKENI. CDR3 DNA: TGTGCCAGCTCACCACCGGGCGCATTTATGAACACTGAAGCTTTCTTT. This sequence encodes CASSPPGAFMNTEAFF.

The gene calls are TRBV9 and TRBJ2-7, with TRBD2 identical over 8 bases. With 7 bases clipped from V and 2 bases from J, the junction kept 5 bases outside the gene matches. Germline loops: CDR1 SGDLS, CDR2 YYNGEE. The CDR3 contains 13 residues. The CDR3 DNA reads as TGTGCCAGCGGGCGGGGGGATCCCTACGAGCAGTACTTC. This gives the protein CASGRGDPYEQYF. Drawing the rest from reference TRBV9 and TRBJ2-7, the complete variable domain is DSGVTQTPKHLITATGQRVTLRCSPRSGDLSVYWYQQSLDQGLQFLIQYYNGEERAKGNILERFSAQQFPDLHSELNLSSLELGDSALYFCASGRGDPYEQYFGPGTRLTVT.

The rearrangement joins TRBV2 to TRBJ1-5; 11 nucleotides align to TRBD1. The CDR3 is made up of 13 amino acids. Germline trimming cut 8 bases from V and 5 bases from J; bases unmatched to any gene: 2. CDR1 is SNHLY, CDR2 FYNNEI, per germline. The CDR3 DNA reads as TGTGCCAGCTCGGACAGGGGGCATCAGCCCCAGCATTTT. This gives the protein CASSDRGHQPQHF.

The chain combines TRBV19 with TRBJ2-2; D may be TRBD1 or TRBD2 (5 bases each). The germline gives CDR1 LNHDA, CDR2 SQIVND (reference sequence). CDR3 length: 15 amino acids. Trimming cost V 3 bases and J 2 bases, with 10 bases left between them. The CDR3 sequence is CASSISRDNTGELFF. The CDR3 coding sequence is TGTGCCAGTAGTATTTCAAGGGACAACACCGGGGAGCTGTTTTTT.

The chain has TRBV28 and TRBJ1-1; TRBD1 aligns across 10 bases. This CDR3 comprises 14 residues. Per germline, CDR1 MDHEN and CDR2 SYDVKM. V gave up 6 bases and J gave up 10 bases; unmatched junction bases: 11. The CDR3 sequence is CASRPFGTGERAFF. As DNA, the CDR3 is TGTGCCAGCAGGCCCTTCGGGACAGGGGAACGAGCTTTCTTT. The whole variable domain, remainder taken from reference TRBV28 and TRBJ1-1, is DVKVTQSSRYLVKRTGEKVFLECVQDMDHENMFWYRQDPGLGLRLIYFSYDVKMKEKGDIPEGYSVSREKKERFSLILESASTNQTSMYLCASRPFGTGERAFFGQGTRLTVV.

This chain joins TRBV3-1 (or the pseudogene TRBV3-2) and TRBJ1-2; 9 bases match TRBD1. Per the germline V gene, CDR1 is LGHDT and CDR2 is YNNKEL (reference sequence). CDR3 length: 15 amino acids. The junction had 11 bases not matched to a gene; V was cut back by 6 bases and J by 6 bases. The CDR3 coding sequence is TGTGCCAGCAGTCGCACAAACGGACAGGGGCATGGCTACACCTTC. It is translated as CASSRTNGQGHGYTF.